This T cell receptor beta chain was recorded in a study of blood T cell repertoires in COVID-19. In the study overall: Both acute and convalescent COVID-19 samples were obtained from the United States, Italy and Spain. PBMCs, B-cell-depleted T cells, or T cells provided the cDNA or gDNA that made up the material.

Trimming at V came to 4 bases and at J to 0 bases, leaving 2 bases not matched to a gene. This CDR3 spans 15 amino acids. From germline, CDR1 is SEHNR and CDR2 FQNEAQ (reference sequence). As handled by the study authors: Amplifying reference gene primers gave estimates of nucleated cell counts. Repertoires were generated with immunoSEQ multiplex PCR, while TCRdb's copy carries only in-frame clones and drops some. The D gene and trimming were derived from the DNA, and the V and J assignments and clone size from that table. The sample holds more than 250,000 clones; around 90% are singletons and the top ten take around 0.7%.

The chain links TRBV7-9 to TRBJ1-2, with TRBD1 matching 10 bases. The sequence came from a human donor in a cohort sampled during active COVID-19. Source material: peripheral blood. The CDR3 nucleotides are TGTGCCAGCAGCTCGACAGGGGGCTCTAACTATGGCTACACCTTC. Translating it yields CASSSTGGSNYGYTF.